This T cell receptor beta chain was sequenced during a study of CD8 T cells in Susac syndrome. Random hexamers were used to reverse transcribe an amount of roughly 0.45 to 1 ug RNA. A single record per CDR3 protein comes from TCRdb applying MiXCR to the immunoSEQ multiplex PCR reads. Here the sample spans 65,000 to 100,000 distinct CDR3 sequences, 95% to 97% being singletons. Sequencing used CD8+ T cells from PBMCs. This TCR was sampled from a human donor with Susac syndrome.

As DNA, the CDR3 is TGCAGTGCCCTGGACAGGGAAGGGGGACATGGCTACACCTTC. Amino acids: CSALDREGGHGYTF. The chain employs TRBV20-1 and TRBJ1-2; TRBD1 agrees at 8 bases. The CDR3 runs to 14 residues. The junction had 12 bases not matched to a gene; V was cut back by 6 bases and J by 6 bases. Germline assignment: CDR1 DFQATT and CDR2 SNEGSKA (reference sequence).